Reported below is one T cell receptor (beta chain). Its cognate antigen is unknown. Data came from immunoSEQ multiplex PCR; TCRdb stores just in-frame clones and leaves some out. Here the sample spans about 140,000 clones, 88% being singletons. This record comes from a study of T cell responses to AZD1222 COVID-19 vaccine. Germline values: CDR1 SGHTA, CDR2 FQGNSA. The V and J ends lost 1 base and 0 bases respectively, with 1 base between them. The CDR3 extends over 14 amino acids. Study results and limitations: None of the repertoires were sampled until the peak T cell response had passed. The donor cohort was predominantly white British with a female majority, and clonal diversity may have been underestimated. At baseline, just six AZD1222 recipients tested seropositive. Nearly half of spike-specific TCRs reportedly target unmutated variant regions.

This TCR was sampled from an adult who received the AZD1222 COVID-19 vaccine. The rearrangement joins TRBV7-2 to TRBJ1-6; D ambiguous. Source: peripheral blood, taken 28 days after the second AZD1222 dose. The CDR3: CASSLGSYNSPLHF. CDR3 nucleotide sequence: TGTGCCAGCAGCTTAGGCTCCTATAATTCACCCCTCCACTTT. The full variable domain, its missing parts supplied by reference TRBV7-2 and TRBJ1-6, is GAGVSQSPSNKVTEKGKDVELRCDPISGHTALYWYRQSLGQGLEFLIYFQGNSAPDKSGLPSDRFSAERTGGSVSTLTIQRTQQEDSAVYLCASSLGSYNSPLHFGNGTRLTVT.